A selection of T cell receptor beta chains follows, all from one sample in a study of T cells in Graves' hyperthyroidism and ophthalmopathy. TCRdb recomputed calls from the multiplex PCR reads with MiXCR, one row per CDR3 protein. Of 650,000 to 700,000 distinct CDR3 sequences listed, approximately 15% are singletons. Sequencing was carried out using blood. These receptors came from a man aged 50 to 60 with Graves' hyperthyroidism. CDR3s include the opening cysteine and the closing phenylalanine or tryptophan. The order of the fields is clone size, D gene, V gene, J gene, CDR3 protein, CDR3 DNA. D genes are given only for firm matches. The size of a clone is reported for some rows only, either as once, few or many, or as a class for expanded clones.

many,.,TRBV2,TRBJ2-3,CASSDPRSDTQYF,TGTGCCAGCAGTGATCCGCGTTCAGATACGCAGTATTTT
many,.,TRBV6-5,TRBJ2-7,CASSYSIFSEGPYEQYF,TGTGCCAGCAGTTACTCGATTTTCTCCGAGGGGCCCTACGAGCAGTACTTC
many,TRBD2,TRBV11-2,TRBJ2-1,CASSFGTSGRDEQFF,TGTGCCAGCAGCTTCGGGACTAGCGGGAGGGATGAGCAGTTCTTC
few,TRBD2,TRBV10-3,TRBJ2-3,CAIRETSGRGDTQYF,TGTGCCATCAGAGAGACTAGCGGGAGAGGTGATACGCAGTATTTT
.,.,TRBV6-1,TRBJ1-2,CASRAGGGQDGYTF,TGTGCCAGCAGAGCGGGGGGGGGGCAGGATGGCTACACCTTC
.,TRBD1,TRBV4-1,TRBJ2-7,CASSQEGQLYEQYF,TGCGCCAGCAGCCAAGAGGGACAGCTCTACGAGCAGTACTTC
many,TRBD1,TRBV7-3,TRBJ2-7,CASALDRAPSEQYF,TGTGCCAGCGCCCTCGACAGGGCCCCCTCCGAGCAGTACTTC
many,TRBD2,TRBV12-3/TRBV12-4,TRBJ2-7,CASSSTWDGRAYEQYF,TGTGCCAGCAGCTCAACCTGGGACGGGAGGGCCTACGAGCAGTACTTC
few,.,TRBV20-1,TRBJ2-5,CSARLGPGPRETQYF,TGCAGTGCTAGATTGGGGCCAGGGCCTCGTGAGACCCAGTACTTC
once,.,TRBV19,TRBJ2-5,CASSMQEWETQYF,TGTGCCAGTAGTATGCAGGAGTGGGAGACCCAGTACTTC
many,TRBD2,TRBV20-1,TRBJ2-3,CSAHSGSPPHTQYF,TGCAGTGCTCATAGCGGGAGTCCCCCCCATACGCAGTATTTT
.,.,TRBV4-3,TRBJ2-7,CASSQAWVQVPYEQYF,TGCGCCAGCAGCCAAGCTTGGGTACAGGTCCCCTACGAGCAGTACTTC
many,.,TRBV9,TRBJ2-7,CASSAEARYEQYF,TGTGCCAGCAGCGCGGAAGCCCGCTACGAGCAGTACTTC
.,TRBD2,TRBV3-1,TRBJ2-7,CASNQTGGIREQYF,TGTGCCAGCAACCAAACGGGAGGGATTCGGGAGCAGTACTTC
.,TRBD2,TRBV13,TRBJ2-7,CASSLTSGVREQYF,TGTGCCAGCAGCCTGACTAGCGGGGTTCGCGAGCAGTACTTC